This TCR beta chain stems from a study of blood T cell repertoires in COVID-19. Ten or more counts support this clone. Recruited during active infection, patients (from Seattle) were subsequently followed longitudinally. CDR3 length: 13 amino acids. Germline V lookup: CDR1 MNHNY, CDR2 SVGAGI (reference sequence). Trimming took 4 bases from V and 7 from J, leaving 11 bases between them. Profiling relied on immunoSEQ multiplex PCR, and the TCRdb table lists in-frame clones only, not all of them. The data contain hundreds of thousands of clones, about 91% of them singletons. The genes are TRBV6-6 and TRBJ2-1; D is uncertain. The sample consisted of peripheral blood. This TCR came from a woman younger than 45 with COVID-19, enrolled during active disease. CDR3 loop: CASSFQAGNEQFF. DNA of the CDR3: TGTGCCAGCAGTTTTCAGGCTGGGAATGAGCAGTTCTTC.